The present entry profiles one T cell receptor beta chain with its context. As yet, its antigen is unknown. CDR1 is WNHNN and CDR2 is SYGVQD in the germline V gene (reference sequence). V lost 0 bases to trimming and J lost 2 bases, with 18 bases between them. This CDR3 region has 18 residues. This entry is derived from a study of relationships among human T cell subsets. Anti-CD45RO beads selected memory T cells out of the CD45RA-negative fraction. Semiquantitative ARM-PCR amplified T cell receptor alpha and beta CDR3 regions from mRNA. In ARM-PCR, communal superprimers followed tagged nested gene-specific primers for exponential amplification. Before the second round, exonuclease removed the nested primers. TCRdb redid the calling of the multiplex PCR reads with MiXCR, one entry per CDR3 protein. The top ten hold roughly 5.2% of the sample, which has about 8,900 distinct CDR3 sequences, 45% to 65% seen once.

Regarding the study as a whole: Some CD4+CD8+ double-positive cells may remain after bead sorting.

This chain links TRBV10-1 with TRBJ2-3; a possible D gene is TRBD2 (5 bases). The clonotype was recovered from a man aged 35-49 years in good health. Sequencing used memory T cells sorted from blood. CDR3 residues: CASSESGLLRGVTDTQYF. The DNA for the CDR3 is TGCGCCAGCAGTGAGTCCGGGCTTCTCCGGGGAGTCACAGATACGCAGTATTTT.